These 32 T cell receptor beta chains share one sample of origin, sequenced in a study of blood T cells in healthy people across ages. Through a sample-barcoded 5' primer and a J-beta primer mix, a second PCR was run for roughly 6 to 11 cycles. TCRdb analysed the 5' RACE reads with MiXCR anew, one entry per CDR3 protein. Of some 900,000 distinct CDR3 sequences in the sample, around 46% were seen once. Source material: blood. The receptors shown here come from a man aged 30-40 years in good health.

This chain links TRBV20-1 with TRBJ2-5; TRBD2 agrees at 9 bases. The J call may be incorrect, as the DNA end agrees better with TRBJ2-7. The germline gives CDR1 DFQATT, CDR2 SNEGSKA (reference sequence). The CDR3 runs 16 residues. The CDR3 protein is CSARTYSGSIVYEQYF. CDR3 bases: TGCAGTGCTAGGACCTATAGCGGGAGTATAGTCTACGAGCAGTACTTC.

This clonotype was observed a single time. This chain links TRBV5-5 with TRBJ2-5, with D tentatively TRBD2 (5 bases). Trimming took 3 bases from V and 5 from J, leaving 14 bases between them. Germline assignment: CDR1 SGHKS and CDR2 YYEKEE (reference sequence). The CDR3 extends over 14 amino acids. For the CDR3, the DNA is TGTGCCAGCAGCTCCGGGGTTCTGGCGGAGACCCAGTACTTC. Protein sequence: CASSSGVLAETQYF.

In DNA, the CDR3 is TGTGCCACTTCGATCCCGAAGGGTCACTACGAGCAGTACTTC. Its translation is CATSIPKGHYEQYF. The gene calls are TRBV6-2 or TRBV6-3 and TRBJ2-7; D is unclear. The germline V gene encodes CDR1 MNHEY and CDR2 SVGEGT. Trimming took 10 bases from V and 3 from J, leaving 19 bases between them. The CDR3 is made up of 14 amino acids.

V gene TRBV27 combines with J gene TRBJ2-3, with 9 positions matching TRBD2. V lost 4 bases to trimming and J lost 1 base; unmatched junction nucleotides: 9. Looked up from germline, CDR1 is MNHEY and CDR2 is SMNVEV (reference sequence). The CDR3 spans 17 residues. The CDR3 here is CASSSLGAGGGTDTQYF. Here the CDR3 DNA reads TGTGCCAGCAGTTCGCTAGGGGCGGGGGGGGGCACAGATACGCAGTATTTT.

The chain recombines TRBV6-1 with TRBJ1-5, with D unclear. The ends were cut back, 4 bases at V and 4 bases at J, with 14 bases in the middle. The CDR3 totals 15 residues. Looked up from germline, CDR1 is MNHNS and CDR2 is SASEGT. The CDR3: CASSADRRANQPQHF. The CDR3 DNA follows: TGTGCCAGCAGTGCCGATCGCCGGGCTAATCAGCCCCAGCATTTT.

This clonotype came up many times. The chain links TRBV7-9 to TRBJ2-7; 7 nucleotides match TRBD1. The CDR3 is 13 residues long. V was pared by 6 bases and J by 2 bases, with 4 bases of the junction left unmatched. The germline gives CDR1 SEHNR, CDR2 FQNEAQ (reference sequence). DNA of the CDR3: TGTGCCAGCAGTCCCCAGGGGGCCTACGAGCAGTACTTC. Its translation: CASSPQGAYEQYF.

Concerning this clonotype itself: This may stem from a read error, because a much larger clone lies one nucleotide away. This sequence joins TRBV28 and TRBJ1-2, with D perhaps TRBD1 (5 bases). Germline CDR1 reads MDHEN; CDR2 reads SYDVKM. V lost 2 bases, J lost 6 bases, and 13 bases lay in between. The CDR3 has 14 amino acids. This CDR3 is CASSLAGRRDGYTF. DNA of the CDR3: TGTGCCAGCAGTTTAGCAGGGAGGAGAGATGGCTACACCTTC.

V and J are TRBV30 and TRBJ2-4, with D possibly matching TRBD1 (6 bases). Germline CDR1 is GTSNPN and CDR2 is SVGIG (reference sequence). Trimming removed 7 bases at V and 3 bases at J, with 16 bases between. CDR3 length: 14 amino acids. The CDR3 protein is CASTISGVKNIQYF. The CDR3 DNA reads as TGTGCCTCCACCATCTCAGGGGTCAAAAACATTCAGTACTTC.

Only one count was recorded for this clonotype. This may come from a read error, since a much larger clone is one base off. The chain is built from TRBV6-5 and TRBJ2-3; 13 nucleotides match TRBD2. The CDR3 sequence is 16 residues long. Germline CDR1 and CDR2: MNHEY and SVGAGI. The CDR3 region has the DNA TGTGCCCGCAGTCAGACTAGCGGGGGGAGCACAGATACGCAGTATTTT. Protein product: CARSQTSGGSTDTQYF.

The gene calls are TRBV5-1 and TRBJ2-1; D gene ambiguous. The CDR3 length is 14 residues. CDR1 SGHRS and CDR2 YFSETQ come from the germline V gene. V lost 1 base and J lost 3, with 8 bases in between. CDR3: CASSLPSFYNEQFF. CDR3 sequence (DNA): TGCGCCAGCAGCTTGCCAAGTTTCTACAATGAGCAGTTCTTC. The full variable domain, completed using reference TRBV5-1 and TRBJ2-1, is KAGVTQTPRYLIKTRGQQVTLSCSPISGHRSVSWYQQTPGQGLQFLFEYFSETQRNKGNFPGRFSGRQFSNSRSEMNVSTLELGDSALYLCASSLPSFYNEQFFGPGTRLTVL.

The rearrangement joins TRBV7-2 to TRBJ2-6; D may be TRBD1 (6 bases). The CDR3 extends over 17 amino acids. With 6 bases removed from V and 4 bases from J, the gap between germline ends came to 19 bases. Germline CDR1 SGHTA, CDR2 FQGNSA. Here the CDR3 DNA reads TGTGCCAGCAGTCCCCGACGTGGACAGTCCGGGGCCAACGTCCTGACTTTC. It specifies CASSPRRGQSGANVLTF.

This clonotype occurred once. The CDR3 loop reads CASSQETGRVYNKQYF. The CDR3 DNA is TGCGCCAGCAGCCAAGAGACAGGACGAGTTTACAATAAGCAGTACTTC. The J gene is TRBJ2-5, the V gene TRBV4-1, with D perhaps matching TRBD1 (6 bases). V shed 0 bases and J shed 11 bases, with 22 bases lying between them. From germline, CDR1 is MGHRA and CDR2 YSYEKL. CDR3 size: 16 residues.

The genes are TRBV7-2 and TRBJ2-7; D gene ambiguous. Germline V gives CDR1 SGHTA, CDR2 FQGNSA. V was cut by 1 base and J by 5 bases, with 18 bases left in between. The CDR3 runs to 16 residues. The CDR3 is CASSLESQIPGDEQYF. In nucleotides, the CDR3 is TGTGCCAGCAGCTTAGAAAGTCAGATTCCCGGCGACGAGCAGTACTTC. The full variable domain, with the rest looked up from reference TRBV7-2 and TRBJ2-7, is GAGVSQSPSNKVTEKGKDVELRCDPISGHTALYWYRQSLGQGLEFLIYFQGNSAPDKSGLPSDRFSAERTGGSVSTLTIQRTQQEDSAVYLCASSLESQIPGDEQYFGPGTRLTVT.

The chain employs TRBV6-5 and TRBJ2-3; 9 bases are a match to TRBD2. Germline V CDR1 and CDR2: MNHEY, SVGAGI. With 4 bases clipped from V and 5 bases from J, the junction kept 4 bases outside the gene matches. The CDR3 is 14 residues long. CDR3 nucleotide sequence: TGTGCCAGCAGTTCGCCTAGCGGGGTAGATACGCAGTATTTT. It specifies CASSSPSGVDTQYF.

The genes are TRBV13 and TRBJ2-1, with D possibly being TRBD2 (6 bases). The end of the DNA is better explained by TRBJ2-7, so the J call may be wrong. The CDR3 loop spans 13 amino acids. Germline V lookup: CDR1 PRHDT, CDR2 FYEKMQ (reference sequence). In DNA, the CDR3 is TGTGCCAGCAGCGCGGGGTCCTACAATGAGCAGTACTTC. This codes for CASSAGSYNEQYF.

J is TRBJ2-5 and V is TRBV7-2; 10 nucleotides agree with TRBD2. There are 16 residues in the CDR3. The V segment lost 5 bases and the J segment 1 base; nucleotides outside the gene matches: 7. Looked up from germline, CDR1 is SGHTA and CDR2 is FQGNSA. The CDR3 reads CASSLNLAGAQETQYF. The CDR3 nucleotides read TGTGCCAGCAGCCTTAATCTAGCGGGGGCCCAAGAGACCCAGTACTTC.

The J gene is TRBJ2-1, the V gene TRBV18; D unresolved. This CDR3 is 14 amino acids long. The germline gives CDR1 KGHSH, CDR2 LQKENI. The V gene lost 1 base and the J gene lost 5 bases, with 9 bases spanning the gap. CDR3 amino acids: CASSPLTTHNEQFF. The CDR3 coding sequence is TGTGCCAGCTCACCACTTACAACCCACAATGAGCAGTTCTTC.

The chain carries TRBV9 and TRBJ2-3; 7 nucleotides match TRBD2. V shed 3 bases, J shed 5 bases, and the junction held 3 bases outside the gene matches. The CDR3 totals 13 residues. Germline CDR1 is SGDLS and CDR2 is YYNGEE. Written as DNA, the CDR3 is TGTGCCAGCAGCGGTGGGAGGGGAGATACGCAGTATTTT. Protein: CASSGGRGDTQYF.

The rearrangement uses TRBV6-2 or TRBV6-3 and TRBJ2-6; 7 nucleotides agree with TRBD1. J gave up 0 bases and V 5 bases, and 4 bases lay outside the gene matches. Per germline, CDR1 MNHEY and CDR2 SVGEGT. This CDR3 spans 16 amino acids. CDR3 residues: CASSKDRTSGANVLTF. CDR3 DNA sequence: TGTGCCAGCAGTAAGGACAGGACCTCTGGGGCCAACGTCCTGACTTTC.

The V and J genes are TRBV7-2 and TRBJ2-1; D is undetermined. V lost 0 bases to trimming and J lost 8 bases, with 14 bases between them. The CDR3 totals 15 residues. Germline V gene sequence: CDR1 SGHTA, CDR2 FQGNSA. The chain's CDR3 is CASSLALAFSDEQFF. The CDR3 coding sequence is TGTGCCAGCAGCTTAGCGCTCGCGTTCAGCGATGAGCAGTTCTTC.

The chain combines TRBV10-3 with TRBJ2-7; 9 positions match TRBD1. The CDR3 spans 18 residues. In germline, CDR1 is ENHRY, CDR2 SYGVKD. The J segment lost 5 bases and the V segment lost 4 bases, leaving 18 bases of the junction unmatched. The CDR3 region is CAISAAGTGFISVDEQYF. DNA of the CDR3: TGTGCCATCAGTGCCGCCGGGACAGGGTTTATCTCGGTTGACGAGCAGTACTTC.

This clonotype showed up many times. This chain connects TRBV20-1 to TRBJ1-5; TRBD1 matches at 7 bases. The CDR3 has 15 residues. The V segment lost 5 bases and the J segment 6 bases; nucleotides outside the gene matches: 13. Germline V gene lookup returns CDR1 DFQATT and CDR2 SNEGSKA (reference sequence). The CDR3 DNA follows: TGCAGTGCTCAGGAGACAGGGACCGTCAGTCAGCCCCAGCATTTT. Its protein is CSAQETGTVSQPQHF.

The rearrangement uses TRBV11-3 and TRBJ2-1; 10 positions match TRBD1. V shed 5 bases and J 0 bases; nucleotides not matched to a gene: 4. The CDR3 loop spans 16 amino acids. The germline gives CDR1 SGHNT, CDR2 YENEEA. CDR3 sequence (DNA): TGTGCCAGCAGCGCTAGGACAGGGGGCTCCTACAATGAGCAGTTCTTC. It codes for CASSARTGGSYNEQFF.

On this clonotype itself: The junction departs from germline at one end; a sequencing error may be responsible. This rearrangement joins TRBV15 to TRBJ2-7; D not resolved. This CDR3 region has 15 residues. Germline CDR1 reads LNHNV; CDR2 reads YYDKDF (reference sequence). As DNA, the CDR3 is TGTGCCACCAGTAGAGATACGGACGTGTCCTACGAGCAGTACTTC. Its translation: CATSRDTDVSYEQYF.

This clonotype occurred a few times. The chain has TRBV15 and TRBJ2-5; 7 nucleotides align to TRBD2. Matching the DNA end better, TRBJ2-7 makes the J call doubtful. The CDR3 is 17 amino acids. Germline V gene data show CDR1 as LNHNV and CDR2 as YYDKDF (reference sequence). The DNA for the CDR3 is TGTGCCACCAGCAGAGGATTTGGCGGGGGTAGGTTTTACGAGCAGTACTTC. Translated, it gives CATSRGFGGGRFYEQYF.

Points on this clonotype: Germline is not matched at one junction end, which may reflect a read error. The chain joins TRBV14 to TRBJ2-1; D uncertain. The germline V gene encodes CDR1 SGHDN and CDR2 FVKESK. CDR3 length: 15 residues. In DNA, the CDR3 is TGTGTCAGCAGCCAAGAGAGCTGGACCTCTAATGAGCAGTTCTTC. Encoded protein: CVSSQESWTSNEQFF.

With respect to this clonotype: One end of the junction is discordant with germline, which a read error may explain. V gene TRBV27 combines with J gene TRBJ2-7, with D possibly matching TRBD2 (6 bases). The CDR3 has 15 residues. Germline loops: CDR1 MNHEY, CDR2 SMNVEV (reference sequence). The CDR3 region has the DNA TGTGCCAGCAGTCTATCAGACGGGAGCTCCTACGAGCAGTACTTC. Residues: CASSLSDGSSYEQYF.

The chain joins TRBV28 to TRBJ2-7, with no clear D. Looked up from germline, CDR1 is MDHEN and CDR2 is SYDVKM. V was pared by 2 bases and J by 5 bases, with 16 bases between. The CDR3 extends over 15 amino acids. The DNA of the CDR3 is TGTGCCAGCAGTTTACCCTCCCCCGGTTTCGACGAGCAGTACTTC. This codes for CASSLPSPGFDEQYF.

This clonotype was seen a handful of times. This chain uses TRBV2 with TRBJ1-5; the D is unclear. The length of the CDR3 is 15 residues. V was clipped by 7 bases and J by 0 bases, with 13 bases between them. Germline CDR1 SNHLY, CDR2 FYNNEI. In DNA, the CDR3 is TGTGCCAGCATTGGCTTTCGGGGTAGCAATCAGCCCCAGCATTTT. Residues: CASIGFRGSNQPQHF. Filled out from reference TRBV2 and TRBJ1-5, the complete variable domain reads EPEVTQTPSHQVTQMGQEVILRCVPISNHLYFYWYRQILGQKVEFLVSFYNNEISEKSEIFDDQFSVERPDGSNFTLKIRSTKLEDSAMYFCASIGFRGSNQPQHFGDGTRLSIL.

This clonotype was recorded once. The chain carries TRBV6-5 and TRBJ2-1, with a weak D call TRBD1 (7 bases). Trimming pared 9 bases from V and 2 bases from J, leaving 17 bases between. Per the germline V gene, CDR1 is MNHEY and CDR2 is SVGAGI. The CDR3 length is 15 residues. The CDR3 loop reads CARGIDREAYNEQFF. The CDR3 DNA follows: TGTGCCAGGGGGATAGACAGGGAGGCCTACAATGAGCAGTTCTTC.

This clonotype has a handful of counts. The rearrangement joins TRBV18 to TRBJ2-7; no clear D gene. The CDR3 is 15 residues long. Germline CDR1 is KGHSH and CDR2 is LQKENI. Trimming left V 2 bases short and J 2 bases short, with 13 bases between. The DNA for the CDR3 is TGTGCCAGCTCACCAGGCTCCCTGAACCCCTACGAGCAGTACTTC. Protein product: CASSPGSLNPYEQYF.

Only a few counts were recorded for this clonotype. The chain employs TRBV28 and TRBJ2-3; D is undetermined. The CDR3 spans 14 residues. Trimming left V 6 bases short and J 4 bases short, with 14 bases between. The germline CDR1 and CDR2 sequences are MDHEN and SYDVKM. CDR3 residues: CASSTGPYPDTQYF. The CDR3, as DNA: TGTGCCAGCAGCACTGGGCCTTACCCAGATACGCAGTATTTT.